The sequence of this TCR beta chain was determined in a study of T cells in Graves' hyperthyroidism and ophthalmopathy. Germline V CDR1 and CDR2: KGHDR, SFDVKD. The V gene end was trimmed by 7 bases and the J gene end by 5 bases; junction bases not matched to a gene: 9. The CDR3 totals 15 residues. Every diagnosis used clinical symptoms, serum thyroxine and TRAb, thyroid ultrasound and orbital computed tomography. Amplified TCR beta CDR3 regions came from RNA transcripts. First-round RT-PCR of the TCR CDR3 relied on the HTBI primer set. Each CDR3 protein is one row after TCRdb ran MiXCR on the multiplex PCR reads. This sample has 660,000 or so distinct CDR3 sequences, with over 40% found just once. This clonotype was counted many times.

The TCR sequence derives from an adult man with Graves' disease, either hyperthyroidism or ophthalmopathy (not recorded which). This sequence joins TRBV24-1 and TRBJ2-7, with 11 bases aligning to TRBD2. Sample: peripheral blood or thyroid tissue (not recorded which). CDR3 sequence (DNA): TGTGCCACCAGGCACACTAGCGGGAGTCGCCACGAGCAGTACTTC. Encoded protein: CATRHTSGSRHEQYF.